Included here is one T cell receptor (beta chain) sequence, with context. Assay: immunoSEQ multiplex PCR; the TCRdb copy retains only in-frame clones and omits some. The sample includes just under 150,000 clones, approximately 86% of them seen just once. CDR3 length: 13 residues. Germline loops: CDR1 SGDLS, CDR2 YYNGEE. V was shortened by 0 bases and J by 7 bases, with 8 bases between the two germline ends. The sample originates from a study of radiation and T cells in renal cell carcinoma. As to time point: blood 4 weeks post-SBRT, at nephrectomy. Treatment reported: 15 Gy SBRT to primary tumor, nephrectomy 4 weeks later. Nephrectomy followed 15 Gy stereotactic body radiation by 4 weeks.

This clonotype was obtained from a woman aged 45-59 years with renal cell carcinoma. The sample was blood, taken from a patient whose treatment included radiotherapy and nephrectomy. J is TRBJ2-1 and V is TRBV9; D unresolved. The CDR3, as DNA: TGTGCCAGCAGCGTAGGGTTGGGAAATGAGCAGTTCTTC. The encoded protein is CASSVGLGNEQFF.